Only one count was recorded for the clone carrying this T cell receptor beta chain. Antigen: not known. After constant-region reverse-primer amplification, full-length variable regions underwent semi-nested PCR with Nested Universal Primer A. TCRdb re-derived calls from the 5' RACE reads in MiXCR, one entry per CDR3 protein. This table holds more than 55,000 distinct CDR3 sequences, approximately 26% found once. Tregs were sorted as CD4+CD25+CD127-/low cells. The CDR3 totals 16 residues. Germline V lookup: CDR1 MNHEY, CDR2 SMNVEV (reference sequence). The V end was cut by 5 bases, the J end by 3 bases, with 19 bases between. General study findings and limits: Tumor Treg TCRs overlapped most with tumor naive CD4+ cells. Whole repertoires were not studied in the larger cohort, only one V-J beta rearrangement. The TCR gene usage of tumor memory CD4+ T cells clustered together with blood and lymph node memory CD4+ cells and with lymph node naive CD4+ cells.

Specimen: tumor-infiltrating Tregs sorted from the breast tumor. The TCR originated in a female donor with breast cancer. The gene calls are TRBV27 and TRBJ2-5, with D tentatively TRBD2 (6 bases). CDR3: CASSRSYWDSKETQYF. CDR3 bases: TGTGCCAGCAGTCGGTCCTACTGGGACTCTAAAGAGACCCAGTACTTC.